This record concerns one T cell receptor (beta chain) sequence. These data are taken from a study of shared clonotypes between healthy human individuals. Into CD45RA+ naive and CD45RA-negative memory subsets, the CD4+ cells were split. Produced via immunoSEQ multiplex PCR; TCRdb's table is partial and in-frame only. This table has some 300,000 clones, less than 75% appearing once. The V and J ends lost 6 bases and 0 bases respectively, with 9 bases between them. Germline loops: CDR1 SNHLY, CDR2 FYNNEI. The CDR3 covers 13 residues. The TCR sequence derives from a man aged 25-40 years in good health. The sequenced sample was memory CD4+ T cells sorted from blood. Documented subset: CD45RA-negative fraction. J is TRBJ2-7 and V is TRBV2; D might be TRBD1 (5 bases). CDR3 loop: CASSYRSSYEQYF. CDR3 sequence (DNA): TGTGCCAGCAGCTACAGGAGCTCCTACGAGCAGTACTTC.